The 32 T cell receptor beta chains below come from one sample, sequenced in a study of shared clonotypes between healthy human individuals. This table comes from immunoSEQ multiplex PCR, and its TCRdb copy is limited to in-frame clones, with some not included. Among roughly 700,000 clones listed, around 74% were seen once. The sample was memory CD4+ T cells sorted from blood. The subset: CD45RA-negative fraction. These TCRs come from a woman aged 30 to 39 in good health.

This chain links TRBV27 with TRBJ1-3; the match to TRBD1 covers 7 bases. Germline V gives CDR1 MNHEY, CDR2 SMNVEV (reference sequence). Germline trimming cut 6 bases from V and 0 bases from J; bases unmatched to any gene: 5. CDR3 size: 15 residues. The DNA for the CDR3 is TGTGCCAGCAGGGACAGGCCTAGCTCTGGAAACACCATATATTTT. It encodes CASRDRPSSGNTIYF.

The genes are TRBV14 and TRBJ2-5; D is uncertain. V was shortened by 1 base and J by 2 bases, with 11 bases between the two germline ends. The CDR3 is made up of 15 amino acids. CDR1 and CDR2 from the germline V gene are SGHDN and FVKESK. In DNA form, the CDR3 reads TGTGCCAGCAGCCAAGTTCCGAAAGGGCAAGAGACCCAGTACTTC. Translating gives CASSQVPKGQETQYF.

The chain uses TRBV5-1 and TRBJ1-1; no definite D call. The CDR3 spans 13 residues. Germline V gene lookup returns CDR1 SGHRS and CDR2 YFSETQ. Trimming shortened V by 7 bases and J by 4 bases, and 14 bases separated the two germline ends. In DNA form, the CDR3 reads TGCGCCAGCGATTCGGTCCCGAGCACTGAAGCTTTCTTT. Translating it yields CASDSVPSTEAFF.

V is TRBV7-9 and J is TRBJ1-2, with D maybe TRBD1 (5 bases). The CDR3 contains 14 residues. CDR1 SEHNR and CDR2 FQNEAQ come from the germline V gene (reference sequence). Between the trimmed V and J ends, which lost 5 bases and 5 bases, there was a span of 15 bases. The CDR3 DNA reads as TGTGCCAGCAGCGTGCTCCGGGACTCATATGGCTACACCTTC. Translation gives CASSVLRDSYGYTF.

This clone was seen a single time. Other nucleotide sequences in the sample specify the same CDR3. This sequence joins TRBV5-1 and TRBJ2-3; 7 nucleotides line up with TRBD2. CDR1 and CDR2 from the germline V gene are SGHRS and YFSETQ. V trimming: 0 bases; J trimming: 3 bases; junction bases outside the gene matches: 4. CDR3 length: 15 amino acids. In nucleotides, the CDR3 is TGCGCCAGCAGCTTGGCAGGCGGGGGAACAGATACGCAGTATTTT. Translated: CASSLAGGGTDTQYF.

This clone has only a few counts. The chain has TRBV5-1 and TRBJ2-4, with D maybe TRBD1 (7 bases). Germline V gene sequence: CDR1 SGHRS, CDR2 YFSETQ. Deletions cut 3 bases from V and 6 bases from J, with 13 bases between. This CDR3 contains 14 residues. The CDR3: CASSSGQEGNIQYF. The CDR3 bases are TGCGCCAGCAGCTCAGGACAGGAGGGAAACATTCAGTACTTC.

This clone was detected only once. The CDR3 region has the DNA TGTGCCAGCAGCTTAAGCCGGCAGGGGGCCTACGAGCAGTACTTC. It encodes CASSLSRQGAYEQYF. The chain uses TRBV7-9 and TRBJ2-7; 7 positions agree with TRBD1. There are 15 residues in the CDR3. Germline loops: CDR1 SEHNR, CDR2 FQNEAQ (reference sequence). Losses at the gene ends were 2 bases for V and 2 bases for J; bases not matched to a gene: 6.

The V call is TRBV6-4, the J call TRBJ2-1; D remains unclear. Germline-derived CDR1 and CDR2 are MRHNA and SNTAGT. CDR3 length: 16 residues. The V end was cut by 4 bases, the J end by 0 bases, with 13 bases between. As DNA, the CDR3 is TGTGCCAGCAGTGGCCACCTTCCAGTCTCCTACAATGAGCAGTTCTTC. Translating it yields CASSGHLPVSYNEQFF.

About this clone: One base away lies a much larger clone, so this may be a sequencing read error. Other DNA sequences in the sample encode the same CDR3. The chain uses TRBV5-4 and TRBJ1-2; possibly TRBD1 for D (5 bases). The CDR3 totals 14 residues. CDR1 and CDR2 (germline): SGHNT, YYREEE (reference sequence). V was pared by 0 bases and J by 0 bases, with 6 bases between. This CDR3 reads CASSLAGANYGYTF. In DNA form, the CDR3 reads TGTGCCAGCAGCTTGGCGGGGGCTAACTATGGCTACACCTTC. Together with reference TRBV5-4 and TRBJ1-2, the CDR3 gives the full variable domain: ETGVTQSPTHLIKTRGQQVTLRCSSQSGHNTVSWYQQALGQGPQFIFQYYREEENGRGNFPPRFSGLQFPNYSSELNVNALELDDSALYLCASSLAGANYGYTFGSGTRLTVV.

There are a few counts of this clone. The chain recombines TRBV27 with TRBJ2-7; 7 positions match TRBD1. The ends lost 5 bases at V and 3 bases at J; junction bases unmatched: 13. CDR1 MNHEY and CDR2 SMNVEV come from the germline V gene (reference sequence). The CDR3 sequence is 16 residues long. The CDR3 is CASSRQGTTFGYEQYF. The DNA for the CDR3 is TGTGCCAGCAGTAGACAGGGTACTACCTTTGGCTACGAGCAGTACTTC.

J is TRBJ2-1 and V is TRBV13; tentatively, D is TRBD1 (6 bases). The CDR3 runs 12 residues. Trimming took off 4 bases at V and 8 bases at J, with 9 bases between the two ends. Germline V gene sequence: CDR1 PRHDT, CDR2 FYEKMQ (reference sequence). CDR3 in DNA: TGTGCCAGCAGCTCGACAGGCGATGAGCAGTTCTTC. Its protein product is CASSSTGDEQFF.

V gene TRBV5-1 combines with J gene TRBJ2-5, with TRBD1 matching 8 bases. The CDR3 is 17 amino acids. Germline V CDR1 and CDR2: SGHRS, YFSETQ. With 3 bases clipped from V and 2 bases from J, the junction kept 12 bases outside the gene matches. The CDR3 DNA sequence: TGCGCCAGCAGCTCTTACCACTCGACAGGGGATCAAGAGACCCAGTACTTC. Translating it yields CASSSYHSTGDQETQYF.

The V gene is TRBV5-6, the J gene TRBJ2-4, with D maybe TRBD2 (6 bases). Germline V gene lookup returns CDR1 SGHDT and CDR2 YYEEEE. Between the trimmed V and J ends, which lost 4 bases and 3 bases, there was a span of 17 bases. The CDR3 runs 16 residues. The CDR3 nucleotides read TGTGCCAGCAGCGTCCTCCGGGACTCCATCAAAAACATTCAGTACTTC. Its protein is CASSVLRDSIKNIQYF.

The table lists this clone with a few counts. The rearrangement uses TRBV25-1 and TRBJ2-7, with TRBD1 matching 9 bases. Germline-derived CDR1 and CDR2 are MGHDK and SYGVNS. CDR3 length: 13 residues. The V gene end was trimmed by 4 bases and the J gene end by 9 bases; junction bases not matched to a gene: 7. CDR3 nucleotide sequence: TGTGCCAGCAGTGTGGCCCAGGGACAGGGGCAGTACTTC. Residues: CASSVAQGQGQYF.

The genes are TRBV9 and TRBJ2-3; D tentatively reads TRBD1 or TRBD2 (6 bases each). Germline V gene sequence: CDR1 SGDLS, CDR2 YYNGEE. CDR3 length: 16 amino acids. Between the trimmed V and J ends, which lost 3 bases and 1 base, there was a span of 15 bases. CDR3 residues: CASSARGGLGTDTQYF. For the CDR3, the DNA is TGTGCCAGCAGCGCCCGAGGGGGACTGGGCACAGATACGCAGTATTTT.

This clone was found a few times. The CDR3 nucleotides are TGCAGCCTCCTTGACAGCCAAGAGACCCAGTACTTC. Amino acids: CSLLDSQETQYF. The chain joins TRBV29-1 to TRBJ2-5; D is possibly TRBD1 (5 bases). The CDR3 is 12 amino acids. Germline CDR1 SQVTM, CDR2 ANQGSEA. The V and J ends lost 8 bases and 1 base respectively, with 11 bases between them.

V and J are TRBV5-4 and TRBJ1-5, with a tentative D call TRBD1 (6 bases). The CDR3 length is 14 residues. CDR1 is SGHNT, CDR2 YYREEE, per germline (reference sequence). V dropped 1 base and J dropped 6 bases, with 11 bases sitting between them. The CDR3 nucleotides read TGTGCCAGCAGCTTGTGGGGGGCAGGTCAGCCCCAGCATTTT. It yields the protein CASSLWGAGQPQHF.

The V gene is TRBV19, the J gene TRBJ2-3; D gene uncertain. Trimming removed 6 bases at V and 3 bases at J, with 10 bases between. Germline V lookup: CDR1 LNHDA, CDR2 SQIVND (reference sequence). The CDR3 extends over 13 amino acids. This CDR3 is CASSLLSTDTQYF. The CDR3 region has the DNA TGTGCCAGTAGCCTTCTGAGTACAGATACGCAGTATTTT. The variable domain in full, with the rest retrieved from reference TRBV19 and TRBJ2-3, is DGGITQSPKYLFRKEGQNVTLSCEQNLNHDAMYWYRQDPGQGLRLIYYSQIVNDFQKGDIAEGYSVSREKKESFPLTVTSAQKNPTAFYLCASSLLSTDTQYFGPGTRLTVL.

In the case of this clone: The sample contains more than one DNA sequence encoding this CDR3. This chain joins TRBV5-1 and TRBJ2-3; D is uncertain. This CDR3 region has 15 residues. The germline V gene has CDR1 SGHRS and CDR2 YFSETQ. The V and J ends lost 0 bases and 0 bases respectively, with 8 bases between them. The CDR3 region has the DNA TGCGCCAGCAGCTTGGCGACCACTAGCACAGATACGCAGTATTTT. Translating gives CASSLATTSTDTQYF.

The genes are TRBV5-1 and TRBJ2-2; D gene ambiguous. Trimming took 6 bases from V and 0 from J, leaving 9 bases between them. This CDR3 region has 14 residues. Germline loops: CDR1 SGHRS, CDR2 YFSETQ. The DNA of the CDR3 is TGCGCCAGCACTCCCCCCACGAACACCGGGGAGCTGTTTTTT. The encoded protein is CASTPPTNTGELFF.

The V call is TRBV6-5, the J call TRBJ1-2; the D is unclear. Germline values: CDR1 MNHEY, CDR2 SVGAGI. V lost 4 bases and J lost 5, with 11 bases in between. This CDR3 comprises 13 residues. CDR3 nucleotides: TGTGCCAGCAGTTCAAATAACAAGTATGGCTACACCTTC. Protein product: CASSSNNKYGYTF.

The chain recombines TRBV21-1 with TRBJ2-3; the table gives TRBD1 as D, unverified against the DNA. TRBV21-1 is listed as a pseudogene. The CDR3 spans 16 residues. CDR3 DNA: TGTGCCAGCAGCAAACCCCAGGGGGATGGCACAGATACGCAGTATTTT. This translates into CASSKPQGDGTDTQYF.

J is TRBJ2-1 and V is TRBV7-3; D may match TRBD1 or TRBD2 (5 bases each). Germline CDR1 reads SGHTA; CDR2 reads FQGTGA. V lost 5 bases and J 0 bases, leaving 17 bases between the germline ends. The CDR3 loop spans 17 amino acids. CDR3 loop: CASSEFGTPSSYNEQFF. The CDR3 DNA reads as TGTGCCAGCAGCGAGTTCGGGACCCCTAGCTCCTACAATGAGCAGTTCTTC.

This clone has more than one count but fewer than ten. This chain joins TRBV28 and TRBJ1-2; D call uncertain. CDR3 length: 14 residues. The V end was cut by 6 bases, the J end by 4 bases, with 15 bases between. The germline V gene has CDR1 MDHEN and CDR2 SYDVKM. The CDR3 bases are TGTGCCAGCAGCACCGTAGGGAATGGCTATGGCTACACCTTC. It is translated as CASSTVGNGYGYTF.

The rearrangement links TRBV10-3 to TRBJ2-5; 10 bases are shared with TRBD2. Trimming removed 0 bases from V and 6 bases from J; junction bases left unmatched: 7. Germline V lookup: CDR1 ENHRY, CDR2 SYGVKD. CDR3 length: 16 amino acids. This CDR3 reads CAISESGLAGVQTQYF. CDR3 nucleotides: TGTGCCATCAGTGAGTCGGGGCTAGCGGGAGTTCAGACCCAGTACTTC.

Only a few counts were recorded for this clone. The chain recombines TRBV19 with TRBJ2-7; 11 bases fit TRBD2. Germline V gene sequence: CDR1 LNHDA, CDR2 SQIVND (reference sequence). The ends lost 3 bases at V and 2 bases at J; junction bases unmatched: 0. CDR3 length: 14 residues. DNA of the CDR3: TGTGCCAGTAGTATGGGACTAGCGGCCTACGAGCAGTACTTC. It is translated as CASSMGLAAYEQYF.

This clone was recorded a few times. The chain carries TRBV27 and TRBJ1-1, with 11 bases lining up with TRBD1. V lost 5 bases to trimming and J lost 5 bases; unmatched junction nucleotides: 7. Germline loops: CDR1 MNHEY, CDR2 SMNVEV (reference sequence). This CDR3 comprises 15 residues. The CDR3 DNA is TGTGCCAGCAGTCGGGGACAGGGGGTCGGAACTGAAGCTTTCTTT. Protein product: CASSRGQGVGTEAFF.

This clone was recorded once. The CDR3 here is CASSPGTGWSQFYEQYF. The CDR3 coding sequence is TGTGCCAGCAGCCCGGGGACAGGGTGGTCCCAATTTTACGAGCAGTACTTC. This sequence joins TRBV11-2 and TRBJ2-7, with 9 positions matching TRBD1. Germline lookup yields CDR1 SGHAT and CDR2 FQNNGV. CDR3 length: 17 amino acids. J was trimmed by 4 bases and V by 5 bases; bases with no gene match: 15.

The genes are TRBV2 and TRBJ1-5, with D unclear. Germline V gene data show CDR1 as SNHLY and CDR2 as FYNNEI. Trimming took off 3 bases at V and 0 bases at J, with 12 bases between the two ends. The CDR3 is made up of 16 amino acids. CDR3 region: CASSDSPGHSNQPQHF. In DNA, the CDR3 is TGTGCCAGCAGTGACTCCCCCGGGCATAGCAATCAGCCCCAGCATTTT.

The rearrangement joins TRBV5-6 to TRBJ2-2; D unresolved. The length of the CDR3 is 13 residues. In germline, CDR1 is SGHDT, CDR2 YYEEEE. The germline V and J ends were trimmed by 1 base and 6 bases, with 7 bases remaining between them. The CDR3 DNA reads as TGTGCCAGCAGCTTGATTTTATCCGGGGAGCTGTTTTTT. Encoded protein: CASSLILSGELFF.

The chain has TRBV2 and TRBJ2-4; D remains ambiguous. CDR3 length equals 13 residues. The germline V and J ends were trimmed by 7 bases and 1 base, with 8 bases remaining between them. Germline V gives CDR1 SNHLY, CDR2 FYNNEI. The CDR3 reads CASKSGAKNIQYF. CDR3 DNA sequence: TGTGCCAGCAAGTCCGGTGCCAAAAACATTCAGTACTTC.

Turning to this clone: This same CDR3 is encoded by further DNA sequences in the sample. The genes are TRBV11-2 and TRBJ2-2, with 12 bases matching TRBD2. Per the germline V gene, CDR1 is SGHAT and CDR2 is FQNNGV. The CDR3 covers 17 residues. The ends lost 5 bases at V and 0 bases at J; junction bases unmatched: 4. The CDR3 coding sequence is TGTGCCAGCAGCGCAGGGACTAGCGGGTCGAACACCGGGGAGCTGTTTTTT. This encodes CASSAGTSGSNTGELFF.